The clone carrying this T cell receptor (beta chain) was seen just once. This entry comes from a study of T cell changes during pregnancy in multiple sclerosis. The CDR3 consists of 14 residues. CDR1 is SGHNT, CDR2 YYREEE, per germline (reference sequence). Trimming took 4 bases from V and 2 from J; bases not matched to a gene: 5. TCRdb's table, derived via immunoSEQ multiplex PCR, lists solely in-frame clones and lacks some. In the table there are roughly 40,000 clones, around 93% of which are singletons. This TCR came from a female donor with multiple sclerosis, enrolled in a pregnancy study. The material was CD4+ T cells from peripheral blood mononuclear cells, obtained after pregnancy. The genes are TRBV5-4 and TRBJ1-1; 7 bases are shared with TRBD1. In DNA form, the CDR3 reads TGTGCCAGCAGCGGGAGGACAGGCAACACTGAAGCTTTCTTT. Protein: CASSGRTGNTEAFF.